This is a list of T cell receptor beta chains from one sample in a study of tumor and adjacent non-tumor tissue in lung cancer. TCRdb redid the calling of the multiplex PCR reads with MiXCR, one entry per CDR3 protein. The top ten clones hold roughly 35% of a sample with some 66,000 distinct CDR3 sequences, about 61% of them seen once. The sequenced sample consisted of distant non-tumor lung tissue. The receptors come from a man in his 70s with non-small cell lung cancer. Each CDR3 is given with its conserved first and last residue. D genes are given only for firm matches. Clone size is shown for a subset of rows, as once, few, many or a class of expanded clone.

cdr3_aa cdr3_nt clone_size v_call d_call j_call
CASSRPDSRDQTQHF TGCGCCAGCAGCCGACCGGACAGTCGGGATCAGACCCAGCATTTC NA TRBV4-1 NA TRBJ1-5
CTSSHRAGSYEQYF TGCACCAGCAGCCACAGGGCCGGCTCCTACGAGCAGTACTTC NA TRBV4-1 NA TRBJ2-7
CASSVAPLTDTQYF TGCGCCAGCAGCGTGGCCCCCTTGACAGATACGCAGTATTTT NA TRBV5-1 NA TRBJ2-3
CASSLGVRLAGRTYEQFF TGTGCCAGCAGCTTAGGGGTGAGGCTAGCGGGGAGGACATATGAGCAATTCTTC NA TRBV11-3 TRBD2 TRBJ2-1
CASSGFGEGAMGELFF TGTGCCAGCAGTGGATTTGGAGAGGGGGCGATGGGGGAGCTGTTTTTT NA TRBV6-1 TRBD1 TRBJ2-2
CAISLQGVNSPLHF TGTGCCATCAGTCTCCAGGGAGTTAACTCACCCCTCCACTTT medium-sized TRBV10-3 NA TRBJ1-6
CVSSLGSRETQHF TGTGTCAGCAGCTTAGGGAGTCGTGAGACCCAGCACTTC once TRBV11-1 NA TRBJ2-5
CASSWQGKAGELLF TGTGCCAGCAGTTGGCAGGGGAAGGCCGGGGAGCTGCTTTTT NA TRBV12-3/TRBV12-4 NA TRBJ2-2
CASSFRRFSGNNEQFF TGTGCCAGCAGTTTCCGACGATTTAGCGGGAATAATGAGCAGTTCTTC NA TRBV28 TRBD2 TRBJ2-1
CSVDEEVGVYSGANILTF TGCAGCGTTGATGAAGAGGTAGGGGTTTACTCTGGGGCCAACATCCTGACTTTT NA TRBV29-1 NA TRBJ2-6
CTCSQRSSPNTGELFF TGTACCTGCAGCCAAAGGTCCAGCCCGAACACCGGGGAGCTGTTTTTT NA TRBV12-3/TRBV12-4 NA TRBJ2-2
CLSSALGYMGQQQFF TGTCTCAGCAGCGCACTGGGGTATATGGGACAGCAACAGTTCTTC NA TRBV5-4 TRBD1 TRBJ2-1
CANSRQGPYNSPLHF TGCGCCAACAGCCGACAGGGCCCATATAATTCACCCCTCCACTTT NA TRBV5-1 TRBD1 TRBJ1-6
CASSLTPTSPQTQYF TGTGCCAGTAGCTTAACTCCGACTAGCCCACAGACCCAGTACTTC once TRBV7-9 TRBD2 TRBJ2-5
CSVEGGGSAYEQYF TGCAGCGTCGAGGGGGGCGGGAGCGCCTACGAGCAGTACTTC NA TRBV29-1 NA TRBJ2-7
CASSFPGYEQYF TGCGCCAGCAGCTTTCCGGGATACGAGCAGTACTTC NA TRBV5-1 NA TRBJ2-7
CASSLFGTGGYTEAFF TGTGCCAGCAGCTTATTCGGGACAGGGGGGTACACTGAAGCTTTCTTT many TRBV5-6 TRBD1 TRBJ1-1
CVISLSGGARDTEYF TGTGTCATCAGCCTTAGCGGGGGGGCCAGAGATACGGAGTATTTT NA TRBV10-3 TRBD2 TRBJ2-3
CANTAQSEKLFF TGTGCCAACACCGCACAGAGCGAAAAACTGTTTTTT NA TRBV6-6 NA TRBJ1-4
CASSQVTFVRGEQFF TGTGCCAGCAGCCAAGTCACATTTGTCAGGGGTGAGCAGTTCTTC many TRBV14 NA TRBJ2-1
CSVEDGADTQYF TGCAGCGTTGAAGATGGGGCAGATACGCAGTATTTT many TRBV29-1 NA TRBJ2-3
CAISLGLYEQYF TGTGCCATCAGCTTAGGACTCTACGAGCAGTACTTT once TRBV11-2 NA TRBJ2-7
CACSSRGGSSRTNVLTF TGTGCCTGCAGCTCCCGGGGGGGTAGCTCTAGGACCAACGTCCTGACTTTC NA TRBV11-2 TRBD2 TRBJ2-6
CASSLDVGITEAFF TGCGCCAGCAGCTTAGATGTGGGAATCACTGAAGCTTTCTTT NA TRBV11-2 NA TRBJ1-1
CASSDTGERTYNEHFF TGTGCCAGCAGTGATACGGGGGAGAGGACCTACAATGAGCACTTCTTC NA TRBV6-1 NA TRBJ2-1
CASRQNRTGRYEQYF TGTGCCAGCAGACAAAATCGGACAGGGAGATATGAGCAGTACTTC NA TRBV4-2 TRBD1 TRBJ2-7
CTSSLSRLYEQYF TGTACCAGCAGTTTATCCAGACTCTACGAACAGTACTTC NA TRBV12-3/TRBV12-4 NA TRBJ2-7
CASSAEGGAQYF TGTGCCAGCAGTGCTGAAGGTGGGGCCCAGTACTTC many TRBV12-3/TRBV12-4 NA TRBJ2-5
CASSLLAGIGNEQFF TGTGCCAGCAGCTTACTAGCGGGGATTGGGAATGAGCAGTTCTTC many TRBV11-2 TRBD2 TRBJ2-1